This T cell receptor (beta chain) derives from a study of OX40 agonist ivuxolimab in advanced cancers. Study-level results: Certain nonresponding patients likewise had low normalized T-cell clonal expansion.

Concerning this clone itself: What it binds is unknown.

Here immunoSEQ multiplex PCR was the method, and the copy in TCRdb shows in-frame clones only, minus some. The sample yields tens of thousands of clones, 65% to 90% seen once. The CDR3 spans 17 residues. From germline, CDR1 is SGDLS and CDR2 YYNGEE. V lost 2 bases, J lost 2 bases, and 18 bases lay in between. Sequencing was performed on CD4+ or CD8+ T cells sorted from blood, taken in a trial of the OX40 agonist ivuxolimab. This clonotype was sampled from an adult with an advanced solid tumor such as melanoma, head and neck, liver or kidney cancer. V and J are TRBV9 and TRBJ2-3; D may match TRBD1 or TRBD2 (5 bases each). For the CDR3, the DNA is TGTGCCAGCAGCGTCCTACAAGGGGACCAGATCACAGATACGCAGTATTTT. As protein: CASSVLQGDQITDTQYF.